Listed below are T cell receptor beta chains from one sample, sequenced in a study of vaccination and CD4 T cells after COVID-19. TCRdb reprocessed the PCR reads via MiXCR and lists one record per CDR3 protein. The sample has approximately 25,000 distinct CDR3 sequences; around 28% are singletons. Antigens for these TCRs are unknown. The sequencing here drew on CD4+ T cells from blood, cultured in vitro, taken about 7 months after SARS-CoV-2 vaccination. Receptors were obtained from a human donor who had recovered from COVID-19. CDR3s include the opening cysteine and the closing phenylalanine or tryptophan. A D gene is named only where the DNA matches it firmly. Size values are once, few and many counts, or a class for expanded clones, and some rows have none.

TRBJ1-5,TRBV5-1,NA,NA,TGCGCCAGCAGCTTGATGCCCGATCAGCCCCAGCATTTT,CASSLMPDQPQHF
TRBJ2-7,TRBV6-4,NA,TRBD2,TGTGCCAGCAGTGCCACCGACATGGGACTAGCGGCCAACAATGAGCAGTACTTC,CASSATDMGLAANNEQYF
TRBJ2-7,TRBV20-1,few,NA,TGCAGTTCCCGGGACGTTGCTTCCTACGAGCAGTACTTC,CSSRDVASYEQYF
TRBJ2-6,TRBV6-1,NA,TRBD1,TGTGCCAGTAAGGGGGCCGGGCCCGGGGCCAACGTCCTGACTTTC,CASKGAGPGANVLTF
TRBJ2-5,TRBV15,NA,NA,TGTGCCACCAGCAGAGATCGGCGGCGACAGATCCAAGAGACCCAGTACTTC,CATSRDRRRQIQETQYF
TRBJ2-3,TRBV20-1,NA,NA,TGCAGTGTCGACACAGATACGCAGTATTTT,CSVDTDTQYF
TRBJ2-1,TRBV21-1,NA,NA,TGTGCCAGCAGCGCCGGGGAGACTAGCGGGAGGGGCAATGAGCAGTTCTTC,CASSAGETSGRGNEQFF
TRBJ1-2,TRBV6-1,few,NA,TGTGCCAGCAAAACCCAGGCCCTCTATGGCTACACCTTC,CASKTQALYGYTF
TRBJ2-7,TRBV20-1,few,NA,TGCAGTGCTGGCTCTTATAGTCGGGGGTCCTACGAGCAGTACTTC,CSAGSYSRGSYEQYF
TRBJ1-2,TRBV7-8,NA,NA,TGTGCCAGCAGCTTAGGGGGCTTTGGTGGCTACACCTTC,CASSLGGFGGYTF
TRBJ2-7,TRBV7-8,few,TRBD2,TGTGCCAGCAGCTGGGGGGCTAGCGGGCGCGCCTACGAGCAGTACTTC,CASSWGASGRAYEQYF
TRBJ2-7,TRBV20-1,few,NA,TGCAGTGCTAGAGGAGAATACGAGCAGTACTTC,CSARGEYEQYF
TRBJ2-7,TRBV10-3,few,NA,TGTGCCATCAGTGAGTCCCCAGGACGGGACTCCTACGAGCAGTACTTC,CAISESPGRDSYEQYF
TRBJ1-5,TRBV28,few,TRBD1,TGTGCCAGCAGCATAACAAGGGGGACAGTGGGCAATCAGCCCCAGCATTTT,CASSITRGTVGNQPQHF
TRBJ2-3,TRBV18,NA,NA,TGTGCCAGCTCACCAAGGGCCCACACAGATACGCAGTATTTT,CASSPRAHTDTQYF
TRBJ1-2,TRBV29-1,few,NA,TGCAGCGCAGATGGCTACACCTTC,CSADGYTF
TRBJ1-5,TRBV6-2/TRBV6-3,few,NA,TGTGCCAGCAGTTACACAGAAAATCAGCCCCAGCATTTT,CASSYTENQPQHF
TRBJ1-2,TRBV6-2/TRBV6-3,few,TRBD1,TGTGCCAGCAGTGAGACAGGGGACTATGGCTACACCTTC,CASSETGDYGYTF
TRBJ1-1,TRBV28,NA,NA,TGTGCCAGCAGTGGGGGTCCTGTGAACACTGAAGCTTTCTTT,CASSGGPVNTEAFF
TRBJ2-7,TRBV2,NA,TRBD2,TGTGCCAGCTCGATGCGGGAGCGTAGCGAGCAGTACTTC,CASSMRERSEQYF
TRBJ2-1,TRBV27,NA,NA,TGTGCCAGCGCCTTTTCCCTAACCCTCAACAATGAGCAGTTCTTC,CASAFSLTLNNEQFF
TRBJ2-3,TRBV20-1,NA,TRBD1,TGCAGTGCTGGCCGGGACAGGGGGCTGGAAGATACGCAGTATTTT,CSAGRDRGLEDTQYF
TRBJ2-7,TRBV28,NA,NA,TGTGTCAGCAGTTTATGGGGCTCCTACGAGCAGTACTTC,CVSSLWGSYEQYF
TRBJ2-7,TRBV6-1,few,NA,TGTGCCAGCGGACTGGTTAACTCCTACGAGCAGTACTTC,CASGLVNSYEQYF
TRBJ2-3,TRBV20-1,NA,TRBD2,TGCAGTGCCGCCGCGGGACTAGCGGGACCCACAGATACGCAGTATTTT,CSAAAGLAGPTDTQYF
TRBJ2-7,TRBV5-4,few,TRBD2,TGTGCCAGCAGCTTAGCCGGGACTAGCGGGAGTGAGCAGTACTTC,CASSLAGTSGSEQYF
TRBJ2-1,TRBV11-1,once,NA,TGTGCCAGCAGCCGAGCCATTGAGCAGTTCTTC,CASSRAIEQFF
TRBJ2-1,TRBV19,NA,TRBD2,TGTGCCACCTCACCCGGGGGGCTAGCGGGGTTGGGTGAGCAGTTCTTC,CATSPGGLAGLGEQFF
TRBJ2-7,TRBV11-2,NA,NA,TGTGCCAGCAGCTTAGATCTGGACTCCTACGAGCAGTACTTC,CASSLDLDSYEQYF
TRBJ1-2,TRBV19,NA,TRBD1,TGTGCCAGTAGTGTCCTAGGGGGCTATGGCTACGCCTTC,CASSVLGGYGYAF
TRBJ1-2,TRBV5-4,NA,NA,TGTGCCAGCAGCTTGGCCGGGCTAGGCGGTTCGGGCTACACCTTC,CASSLAGLGGSGYTF
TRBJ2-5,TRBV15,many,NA,TGTGCCACCAGCAGAGTGTTCGTGGAGACCCAGTACTTC,CATSRVFVETQYF
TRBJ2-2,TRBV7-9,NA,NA,TGTGCCAGCAGCTTAGTTCCGGGAAGTACCGGGGAGCTGTTTTTT,CASSLVPGSTGELFF